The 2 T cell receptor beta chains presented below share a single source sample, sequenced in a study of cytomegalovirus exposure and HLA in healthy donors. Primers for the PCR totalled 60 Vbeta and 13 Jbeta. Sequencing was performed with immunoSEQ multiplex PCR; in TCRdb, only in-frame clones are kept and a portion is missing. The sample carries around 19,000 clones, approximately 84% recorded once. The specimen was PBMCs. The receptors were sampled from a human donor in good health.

Here the CDR3 DNA reads TGTGCCAGTAGTAAGGGACAGTTACATGAAAAACTGTTTTTT. It codes for CASSKGQLHEKLFF. V and J are TRBV19 and TRBJ1-4, with TRBD1 matching 7 bases. The CDR3 is 14 amino acids. The ends lost 4 bases at V and 6 bases at J; junction bases unmatched: 5. Germline values: CDR1 LNHDA, CDR2 SQIVND (reference sequence).

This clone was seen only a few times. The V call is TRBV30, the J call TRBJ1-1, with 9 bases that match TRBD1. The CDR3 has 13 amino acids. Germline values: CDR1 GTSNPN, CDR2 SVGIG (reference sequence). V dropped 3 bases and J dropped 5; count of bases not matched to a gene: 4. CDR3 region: CAWRQGAYTEAFF. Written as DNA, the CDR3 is TGTGCCTGGAGACAGGGGGCATATACTGAAGCTTTCTTT.